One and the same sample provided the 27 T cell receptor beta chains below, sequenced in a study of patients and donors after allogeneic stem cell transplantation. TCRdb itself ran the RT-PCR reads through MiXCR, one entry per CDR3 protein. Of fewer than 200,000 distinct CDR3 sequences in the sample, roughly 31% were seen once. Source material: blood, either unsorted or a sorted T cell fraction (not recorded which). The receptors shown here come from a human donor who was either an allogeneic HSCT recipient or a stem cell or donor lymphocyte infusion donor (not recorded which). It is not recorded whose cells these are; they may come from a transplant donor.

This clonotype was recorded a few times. The CDR3 protein is CASSQITRGSDTQYF. CDR3 sequence (DNA): TGCGCCAGCAGCCAAATTACGAGAGGGTCAGATACGCAGTATTTT. J is TRBJ2-3 and V is TRBV4-1, with a tentative D call TRBD2 (5 bases). CDR1 is MGHRA and CDR2 is YSYEKL in the germline V gene. The CDR3 consists of 15 residues. The V end lost 2 bases, the J end lost 4 bases, and 13 bases lay between the germline ends.

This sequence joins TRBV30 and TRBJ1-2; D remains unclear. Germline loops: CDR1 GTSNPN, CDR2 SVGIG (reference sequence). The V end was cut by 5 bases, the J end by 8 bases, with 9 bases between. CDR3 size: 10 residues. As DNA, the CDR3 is TGTGCCTGGGGTAGGACGGGCTACACCTTC. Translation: CAWGRTGYTF. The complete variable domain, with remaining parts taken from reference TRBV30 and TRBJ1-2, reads SQTIHQWPATLVQPVGSPLSLECTVEGTSNPNLYWYRQAAGRGLQLLFYSVGIGQISSEVPQNLSASRPQDRQFILSSKKLLLSDSGFYLCAWGRTGYTFGSGTRLTVV.

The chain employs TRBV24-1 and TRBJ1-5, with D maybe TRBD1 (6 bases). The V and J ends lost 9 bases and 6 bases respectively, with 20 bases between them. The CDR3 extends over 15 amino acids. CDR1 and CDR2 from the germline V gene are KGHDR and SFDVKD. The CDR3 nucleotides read TGTGCCACCGGAACCGGGACATATAGTAGTCAGCCCCAGCATTTT. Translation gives CATGTGTYSSQPQHF.

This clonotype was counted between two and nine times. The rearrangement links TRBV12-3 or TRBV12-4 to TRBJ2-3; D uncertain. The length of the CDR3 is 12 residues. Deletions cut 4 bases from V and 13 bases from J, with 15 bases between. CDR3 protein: CASSSSRRLEYF. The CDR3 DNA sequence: TGTGCCAGCAGTTCATCGAGGAGACTGGAGTATTTT.

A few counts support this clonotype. DNA for the CDR3: TGTGCCAGCAGCCAAGATATAGGTTATAACTATGGCTACACCTTC. Its protein is CASSQDIGYNYGYTF. The V gene is TRBV4-2, the J gene TRBJ1-2, with unresolved D. The V and J ends lost 0 bases and 1 base respectively, with 9 bases between them. Germline V gene data show CDR1 as LGHNA and CDR2 as YNFKEQ. This CDR3 region has 15 residues.

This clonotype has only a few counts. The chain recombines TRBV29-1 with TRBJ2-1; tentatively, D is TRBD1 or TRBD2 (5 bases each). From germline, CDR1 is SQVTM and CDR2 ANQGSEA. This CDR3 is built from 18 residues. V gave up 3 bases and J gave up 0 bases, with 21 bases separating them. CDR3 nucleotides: TGCAGCGTTGAGAAGGGACCCGATCTACTTAGCTCCTACAATGAGCAGTTCTTC. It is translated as CSVEKGPDLLSSYNEQFF.

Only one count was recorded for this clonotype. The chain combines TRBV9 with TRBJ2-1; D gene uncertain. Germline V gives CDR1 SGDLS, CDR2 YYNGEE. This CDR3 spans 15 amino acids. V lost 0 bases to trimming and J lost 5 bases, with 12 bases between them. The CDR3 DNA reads TGTGCCAGCAGCGTAGGGGCTAGTCGAAACAATGAGCAGTTCTTC. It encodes CASSVGASRNNEQFF.

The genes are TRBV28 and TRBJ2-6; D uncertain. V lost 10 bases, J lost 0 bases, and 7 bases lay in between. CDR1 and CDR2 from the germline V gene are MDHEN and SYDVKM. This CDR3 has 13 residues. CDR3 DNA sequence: TGTGCCACGTGGCACTCTGGGGCCAACGTCCTGACTTTC. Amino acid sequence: CATWHSGANVLTF.

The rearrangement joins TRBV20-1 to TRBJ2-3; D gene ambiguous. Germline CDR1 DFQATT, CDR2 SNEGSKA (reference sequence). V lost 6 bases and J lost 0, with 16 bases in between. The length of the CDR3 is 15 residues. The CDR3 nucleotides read TGCAGTGCGGTAACCCCCCTAACTAGCACAGATACGCAGTATTTT. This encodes CSAVTPLTSTDTQYF.

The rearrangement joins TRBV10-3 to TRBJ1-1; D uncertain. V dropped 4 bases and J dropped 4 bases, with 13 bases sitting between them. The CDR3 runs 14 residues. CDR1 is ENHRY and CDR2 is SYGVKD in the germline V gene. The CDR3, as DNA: TGTGCCATCAGTGGGACTAGCTGGGGCACTGAAGCTTTCTTT. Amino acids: CAISGTSWGTEAFF.

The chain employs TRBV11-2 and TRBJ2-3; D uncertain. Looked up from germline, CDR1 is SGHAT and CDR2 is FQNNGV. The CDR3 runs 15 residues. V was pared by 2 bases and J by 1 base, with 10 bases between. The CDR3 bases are TGTGCCAGCAGCTTAAGGTGGTCGGGCACAGATACGCAGTATTTT. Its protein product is CASSLRWSGTDTQYF.

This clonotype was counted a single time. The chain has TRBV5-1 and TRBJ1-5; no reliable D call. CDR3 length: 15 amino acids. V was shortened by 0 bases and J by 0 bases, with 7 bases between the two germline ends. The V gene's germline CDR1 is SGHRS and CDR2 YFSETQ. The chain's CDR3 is CASSLASHSNQPQHF. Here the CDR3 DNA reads TGCGCCAGCAGCTTGGCTAGCCATAGCAATCAGCCCCAGCATTTT.

CDR3 region: CASSFPLNTGELFF. In nucleotides, the CDR3 is TGTGCCAGCAGTTTTCCACTCAACACCGGGGAGCTGTTTTTT. This chain joins TRBV12-3 or TRBV12-4 and TRBJ2-2, with D unclear. V dropped 3 bases and J dropped 2 bases, with 7 bases sitting between them. CDR3 size: 14 residues.

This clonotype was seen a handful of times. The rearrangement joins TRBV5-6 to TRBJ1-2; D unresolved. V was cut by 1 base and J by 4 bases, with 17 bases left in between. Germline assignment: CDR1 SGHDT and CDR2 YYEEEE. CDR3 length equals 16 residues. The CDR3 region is CASSLISIGIAYGYTF. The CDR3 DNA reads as TGTGCCAGCAGCTTGATCTCGATAGGGATAGCCTATGGCTACACCTTC.

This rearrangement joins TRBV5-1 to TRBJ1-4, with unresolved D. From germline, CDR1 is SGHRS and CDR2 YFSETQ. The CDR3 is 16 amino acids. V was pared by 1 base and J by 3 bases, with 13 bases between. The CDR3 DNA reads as TGCGCCAGCAGCTTGTTGCGCGGCCTGCCTAATGAAAAACTGTTTTTT. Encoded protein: CASSLLRGLPNEKLFF.

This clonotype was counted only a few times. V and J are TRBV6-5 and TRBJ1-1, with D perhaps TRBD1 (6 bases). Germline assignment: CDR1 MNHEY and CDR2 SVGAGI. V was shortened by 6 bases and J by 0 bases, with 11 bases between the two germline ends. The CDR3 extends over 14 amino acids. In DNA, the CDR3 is TGTGCCAGCAGACCTGGACAGCTGAACACTGAAGCTTTCTTT. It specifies CASRPGQLNTEAFF.

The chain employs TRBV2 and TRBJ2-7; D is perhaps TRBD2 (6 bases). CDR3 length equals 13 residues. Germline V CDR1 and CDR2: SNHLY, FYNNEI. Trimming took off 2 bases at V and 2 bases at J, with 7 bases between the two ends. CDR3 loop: CASSETSPYEQYF. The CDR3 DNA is TGTGCCAGCAGTGAAACTAGCCCCTACGAGCAGTACTTC.

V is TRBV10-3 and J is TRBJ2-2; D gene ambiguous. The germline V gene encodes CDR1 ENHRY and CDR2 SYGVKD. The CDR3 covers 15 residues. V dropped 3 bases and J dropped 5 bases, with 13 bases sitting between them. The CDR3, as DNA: TGTGCCATCAGTGAAAGACCCCCGCGGACCGGGGAGCTGTTTTTT. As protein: CAISERPPRTGELFF.

CDR3 protein: CASSENNSPLHF. The CDR3 coding sequence is TGTGCCAGCAGCGAAAATAATTCACCCCTCCACTTT. The V gene is TRBV11-2, the J gene TRBJ1-6; D remains unclear. CDR1 and CDR2 from the germline V gene are SGHAT and FQNNGV. The CDR3 runs to 12 residues. The germline V and J ends were trimmed by 5 bases and 5 bases, with 4 bases remaining between them.

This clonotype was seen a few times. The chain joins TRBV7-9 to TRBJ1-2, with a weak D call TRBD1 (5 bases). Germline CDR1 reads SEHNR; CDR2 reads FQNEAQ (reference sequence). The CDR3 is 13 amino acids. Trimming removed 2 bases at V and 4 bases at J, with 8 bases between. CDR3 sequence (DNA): TGTGCCAGCAGCTTACCCGACAGCTATGGCTACACCTTC. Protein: CASSLPDSYGYTF.

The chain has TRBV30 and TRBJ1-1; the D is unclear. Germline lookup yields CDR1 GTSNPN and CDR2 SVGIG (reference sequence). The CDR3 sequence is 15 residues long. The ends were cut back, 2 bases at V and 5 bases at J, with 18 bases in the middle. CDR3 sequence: CAWSYVGSGRTEAFF. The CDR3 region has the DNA TGTGCCTGGAGTTACGTGGGCTCTGGAAGAACTGAAGCTTTCTTT.

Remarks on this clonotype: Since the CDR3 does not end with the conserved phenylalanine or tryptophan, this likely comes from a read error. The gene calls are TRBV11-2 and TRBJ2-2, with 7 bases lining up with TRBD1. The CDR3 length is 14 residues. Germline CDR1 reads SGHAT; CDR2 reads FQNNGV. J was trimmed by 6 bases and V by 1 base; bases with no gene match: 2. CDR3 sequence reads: CASSLAGGPGELFL. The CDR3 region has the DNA TGTGCCAGCAGCTTAGCAGGGGGACCCGGGGAGCTGTTTTTG.

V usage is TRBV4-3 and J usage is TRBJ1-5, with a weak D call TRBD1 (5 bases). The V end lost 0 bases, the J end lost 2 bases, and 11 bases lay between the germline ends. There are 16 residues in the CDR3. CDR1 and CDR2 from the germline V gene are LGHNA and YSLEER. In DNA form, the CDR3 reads TGCGCCAGCAGCCAAGATGCGGGGACGGGCAATCAGCCCCAGCATTTT. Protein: CASSQDAGTGNQPQHF.

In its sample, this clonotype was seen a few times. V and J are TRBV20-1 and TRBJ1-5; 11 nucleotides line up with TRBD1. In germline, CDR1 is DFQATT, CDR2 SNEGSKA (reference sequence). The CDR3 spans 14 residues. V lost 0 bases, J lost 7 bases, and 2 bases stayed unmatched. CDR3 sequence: CSAREGTGGQPQHF. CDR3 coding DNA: TGCAGTGCTAGAGAAGGGACAGGGGGACAGCCCCAGCATTTT.

CDR3 DNA sequence: TGCAGCGTTGAAGCGGGCCCGGGGACTAGCGTAGGCAATGAGCAGTTCTTC. Translation: CSVEAGPGTSVGNEQFF. The chain is built from TRBV29-1 and TRBJ2-1, with 10 bases that match TRBD2. Germline trimming cut 1 base from V and 6 bases from J; bases unmatched to any gene: 12. The CDR3 length is 17 residues. Germline V CDR1 and CDR2: SQVTM, ANQGSEA.

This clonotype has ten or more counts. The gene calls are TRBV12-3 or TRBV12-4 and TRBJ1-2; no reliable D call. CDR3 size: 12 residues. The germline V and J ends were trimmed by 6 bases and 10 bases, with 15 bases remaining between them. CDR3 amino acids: CASSPPTLYYTF. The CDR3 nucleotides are TGTGCCAGCAGCCCACCCACCCTTTACTACACCTTC.

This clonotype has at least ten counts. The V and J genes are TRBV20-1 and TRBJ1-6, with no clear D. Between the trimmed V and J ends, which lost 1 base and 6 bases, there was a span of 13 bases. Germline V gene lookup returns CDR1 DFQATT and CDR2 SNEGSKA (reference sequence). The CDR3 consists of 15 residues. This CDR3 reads CSARGVSWGNSPLHF. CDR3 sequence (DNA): TGCAGTGCTAGAGGAGTTTCGTGGGGTAATTCACCCCTCCACTTT.